Below are 3 T cell receptor beta chains sequenced from a single sample in a study of tumor and adjacent non-tumor tissue in lung cancer. The library came from three nested PCR rounds adapted from ARM-PCR protocols. Each CDR3 protein gets one entry after TCRdb re-called the multiplex PCR reads with MiXCR. Counted here are approximately 65,000 distinct CDR3 sequences, around 60% occurring once; the ten biggest clones make up around 21%. The template was RNA from unsorted bulk tissue. The sequencing input was lung tumor tissue. These TCRs come from a man aged 50-59 years with non-small cell lung cancer.

This clonotype has a count of ten or more. The V gene is TRBV12-3 or TRBV12-4, the J gene TRBJ2-1; D is ambiguous. Trimming shortened V by 5 bases and J by 7 bases, and 6 bases separated the two germline ends. This CDR3 comprises 11 residues. The CDR3, as DNA: TGTGCCAGCAGTCCGAAGAATGAGCAGTTCTTC. Amino acid sequence: CASSPKNEQFF.

The chain links TRBV6-1 to TRBJ2-4; D is perhaps TRBD2 (6 bases). The length of the CDR3 is 19 residues. V gave up 10 bases and J gave up 0 bases, with 28 bases separating them. The germline V gene has CDR1 MNHNS and CDR2 SASEGT. CDR3 loop: CANCERVGGAGIAKNIQYF. The CDR3 nucleotides are TGTGCCAACTGTGAAAGGGTCGGGGGTGCCGGGATAGCCAAAAACATTCAGTACTTC.

About this clonotype itself: Being one base from a much bigger clone, this may be a read error. The chain combines TRBV28 with TRBJ1-6; D ambiguous. This CDR3 is built from 13 residues. CDR1 and CDR2 (germline): MDHEN, SYDVKM. For the CDR3, the DNA is TGTGCCAGCAGTTTATCGGGGAATTCACCCCTCTACTTT. Translating gives CASSLSGNSPLYF.